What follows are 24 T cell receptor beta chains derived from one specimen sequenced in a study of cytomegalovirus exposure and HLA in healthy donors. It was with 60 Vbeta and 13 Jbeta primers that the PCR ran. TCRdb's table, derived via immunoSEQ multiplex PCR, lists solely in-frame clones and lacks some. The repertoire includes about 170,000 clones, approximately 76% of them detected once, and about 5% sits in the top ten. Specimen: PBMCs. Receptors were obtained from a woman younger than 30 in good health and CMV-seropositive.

The CDR3 region has the DNA TGTGCCAGCAGCAATCGACAGGGGAGCTCAAACTACGAGCAGTACTTC. Amino acid sequence: CASSNRQGSSNYEQYF. The V gene is TRBV7-2, the J gene TRBJ2-7, with 8 bases aligning to TRBD1. Germline loops: CDR1 SGHTA, CDR2 FQGNSA. The CDR3 is 16 residues long. Losses at the gene ends were 5 bases for V and 3 bases for J; bases not matched to a gene: 12. The complete variable domain, with remaining parts taken from reference TRBV7-2 and TRBJ2-7, reads GAGVSQSPSNKVTEKGKDVELRCDPISGHTALYWYRQSLGQGLEFLIYFQGNSAPDKSGLPSDRFSAERTGGSVSTLTIQRTQQEDSAVYLCASSNRQGSSNYEQYFGPGTRLTVT.

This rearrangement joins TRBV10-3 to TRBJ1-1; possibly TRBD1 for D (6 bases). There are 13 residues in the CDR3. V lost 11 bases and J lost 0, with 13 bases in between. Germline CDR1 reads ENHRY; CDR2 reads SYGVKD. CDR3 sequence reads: CASHRDLNTEAFF. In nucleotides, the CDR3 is TGTGCCTCTCACAGGGACCTGAACACTGAAGCTTTCTTT.

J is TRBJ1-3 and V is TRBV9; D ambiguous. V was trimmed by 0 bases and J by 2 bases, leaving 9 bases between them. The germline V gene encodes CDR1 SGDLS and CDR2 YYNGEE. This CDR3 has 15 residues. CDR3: CASSVGAETGNTIYF. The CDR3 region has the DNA TGTGCCAGCAGCGTAGGGGCAGAGACTGGAAACACCATATATTTT.

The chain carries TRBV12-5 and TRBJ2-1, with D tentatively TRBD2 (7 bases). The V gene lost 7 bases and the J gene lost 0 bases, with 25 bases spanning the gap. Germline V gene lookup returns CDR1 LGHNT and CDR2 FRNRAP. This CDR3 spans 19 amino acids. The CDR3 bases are TGTGCTAGTGCCAATCGCCTATGGGGGGGCCAAAGCTCCTACAATGAGCAGTTCTTC. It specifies CASANRLWGGQSSYNEQFF.

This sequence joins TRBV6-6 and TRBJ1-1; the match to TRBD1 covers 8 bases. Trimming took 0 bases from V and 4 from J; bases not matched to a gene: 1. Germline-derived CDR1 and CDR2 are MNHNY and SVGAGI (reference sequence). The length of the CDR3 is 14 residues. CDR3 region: CASSYSGQGTEAFF. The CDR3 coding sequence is TGTGCCAGCAGTTACTCTGGACAGGGCACTGAAGCTTTCTTT.

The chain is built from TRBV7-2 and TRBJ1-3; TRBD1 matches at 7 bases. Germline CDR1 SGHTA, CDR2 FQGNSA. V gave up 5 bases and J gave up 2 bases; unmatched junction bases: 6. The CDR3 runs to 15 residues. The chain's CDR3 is CASSIGQATGNTIYF. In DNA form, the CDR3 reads TGTGCCAGCAGCATCGGACAGGCAACTGGAAACACCATATATTTT.

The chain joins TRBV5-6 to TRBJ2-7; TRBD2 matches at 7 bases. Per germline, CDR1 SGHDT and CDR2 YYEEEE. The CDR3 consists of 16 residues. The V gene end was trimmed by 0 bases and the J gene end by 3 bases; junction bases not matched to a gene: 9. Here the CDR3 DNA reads TGTGCCAGCAGCTTGGTTGTGAGACTAGCTGGCTACGAGCAGTACTTC. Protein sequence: CASSLVVRLAGYEQYF.

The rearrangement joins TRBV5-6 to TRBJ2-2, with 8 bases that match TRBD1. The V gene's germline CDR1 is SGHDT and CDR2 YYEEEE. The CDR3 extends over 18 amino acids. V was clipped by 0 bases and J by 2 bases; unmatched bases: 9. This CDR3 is CASSLVVSGQGNTGELFF. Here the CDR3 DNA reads TGTGCCAGCAGCTTGGTGGTATCCGGACAGGGAAACACCGGGGAGCTGTTTTTT.

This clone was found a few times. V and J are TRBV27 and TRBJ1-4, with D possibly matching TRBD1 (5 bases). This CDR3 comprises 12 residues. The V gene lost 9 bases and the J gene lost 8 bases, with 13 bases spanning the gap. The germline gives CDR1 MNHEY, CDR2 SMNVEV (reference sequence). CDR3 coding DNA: TGTGCCAGTTACGGCGGGGGGGAAAAACTGTTTTTT. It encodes CASYGGGEKLFF.

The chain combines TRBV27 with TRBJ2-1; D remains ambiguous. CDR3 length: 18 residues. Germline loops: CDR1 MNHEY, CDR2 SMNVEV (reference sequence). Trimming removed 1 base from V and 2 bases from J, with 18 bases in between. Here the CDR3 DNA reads TGTGCCAGCAGTTTATATCCCCCCGGCGGTGCAGCCTACAATGAGCAGTTCTTC. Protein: CASSLYPPGGAAYNEQFF.

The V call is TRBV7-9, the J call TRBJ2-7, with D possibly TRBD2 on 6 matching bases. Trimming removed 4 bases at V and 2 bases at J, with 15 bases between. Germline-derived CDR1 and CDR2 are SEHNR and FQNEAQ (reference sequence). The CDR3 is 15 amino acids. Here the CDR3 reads CASSSYRDSTYEQYF. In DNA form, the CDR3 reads TGTGCCAGCAGCTCGTACCGGGACTCCACCTACGAGCAGTACTTC.

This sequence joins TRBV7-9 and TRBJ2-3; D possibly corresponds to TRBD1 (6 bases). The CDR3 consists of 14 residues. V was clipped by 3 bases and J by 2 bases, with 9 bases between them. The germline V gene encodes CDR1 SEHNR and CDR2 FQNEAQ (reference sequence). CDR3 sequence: CASSFGGYTDTQYF. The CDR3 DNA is TGTGCCAGCAGCTTTGGGGGCTACACAGATACGCAGTATTTT.

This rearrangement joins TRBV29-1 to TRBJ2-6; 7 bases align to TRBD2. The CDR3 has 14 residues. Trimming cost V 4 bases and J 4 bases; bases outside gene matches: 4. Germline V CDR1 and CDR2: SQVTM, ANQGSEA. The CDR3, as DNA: TGCAGCGTTGGGGCGGGGGACGGGGCCAACGTCCTGACTTTC. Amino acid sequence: CSVGAGDGANVLTF.

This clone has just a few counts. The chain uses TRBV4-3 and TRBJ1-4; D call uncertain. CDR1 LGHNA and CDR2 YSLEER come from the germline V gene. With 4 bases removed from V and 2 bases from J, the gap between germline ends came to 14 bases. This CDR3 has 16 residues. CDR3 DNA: TGCGCCAGCAGCCCCCGGCCCGGGTCGACTAATGAAAAACTGTTTTTT. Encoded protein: CASSPRPGSTNEKLFF.

DNA of the CDR3: TGCAGTGCTACTCAAGAGACCCAGTACTTC. This codes for CSATQETQYF. V gene TRBV20-1 combines with J gene TRBJ2-5; D not certain. Trimming removed 4 bases at V and 2 bases at J, with 2 bases between. This CDR3 region has 10 residues. CDR1 is DFQATT and CDR2 is SNEGSKA in the germline V gene (reference sequence).

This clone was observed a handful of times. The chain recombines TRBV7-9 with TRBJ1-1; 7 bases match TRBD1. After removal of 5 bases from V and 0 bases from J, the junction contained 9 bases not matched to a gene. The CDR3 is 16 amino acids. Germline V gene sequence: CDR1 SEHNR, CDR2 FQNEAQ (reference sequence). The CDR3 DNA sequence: TGTGCCAGCAGCGACCCGACAGGGACCTTGAACACTGAAGCTTTCTTT. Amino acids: CASSDPTGTLNTEAFF.

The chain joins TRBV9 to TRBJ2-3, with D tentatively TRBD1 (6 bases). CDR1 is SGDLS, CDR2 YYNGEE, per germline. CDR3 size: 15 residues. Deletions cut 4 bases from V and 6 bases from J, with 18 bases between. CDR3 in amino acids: CASSTGWGPEDTQYF. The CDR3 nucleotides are TGTGCCAGCAGCACCGGGTGGGGGCCCGAGGATACGCAGTATTTT.

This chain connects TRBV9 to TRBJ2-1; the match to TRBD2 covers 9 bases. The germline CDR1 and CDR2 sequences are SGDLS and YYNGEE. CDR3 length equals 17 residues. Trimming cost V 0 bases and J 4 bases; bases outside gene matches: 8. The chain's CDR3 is CASSVEGAGGLYNEQFF. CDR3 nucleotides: TGTGCCAGCAGCGTAGAGGGAGCGGGGGGACTTTACAATGAGCAGTTCTTC.

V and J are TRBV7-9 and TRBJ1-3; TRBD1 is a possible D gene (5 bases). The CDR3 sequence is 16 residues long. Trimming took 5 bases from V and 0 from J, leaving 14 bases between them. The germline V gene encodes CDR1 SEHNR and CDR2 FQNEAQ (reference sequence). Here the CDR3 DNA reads TGTGCCAGCAGCCCGCAACAGGCCTTCTCTGGAAACACCATATATTTT. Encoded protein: CASSPQQAFSGNTIYF.

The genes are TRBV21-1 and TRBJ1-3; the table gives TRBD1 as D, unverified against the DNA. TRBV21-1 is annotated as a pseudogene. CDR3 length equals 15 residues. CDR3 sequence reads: CASRYRGRSGNTIYF. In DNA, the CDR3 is TGTGCCAGCAGGTACAGGGGGCGATCTGGAAACACCATATATTTT.

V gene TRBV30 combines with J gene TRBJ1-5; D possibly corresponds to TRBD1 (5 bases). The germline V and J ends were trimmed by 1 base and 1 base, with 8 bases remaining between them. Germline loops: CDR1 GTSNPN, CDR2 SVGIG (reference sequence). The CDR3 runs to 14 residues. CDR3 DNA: TGTGCCTGGAGTGGACAGTCGAGCAATCAGCCCCAGCATTTT. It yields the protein CAWSGQSSNQPQHF.

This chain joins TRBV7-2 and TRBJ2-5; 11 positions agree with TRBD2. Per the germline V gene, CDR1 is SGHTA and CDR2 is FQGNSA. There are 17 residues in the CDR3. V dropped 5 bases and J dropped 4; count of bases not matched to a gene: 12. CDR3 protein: CASSPYPSGGRGETQYF. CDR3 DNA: TGTGCCAGCAGCCCCTACCCTAGCGGGGGGCGGGGAGAGACCCAGTACTTC.

CDR3 loop: CASSLGTGEVPYEQYF. The CDR3 DNA reads as TGTGCCAGCAGCCTCGGGACAGGGGAGGTTCCCTACGAGCAGTACTTC. This chain links TRBV11-3 with TRBJ2-7; 10 bases match TRBD1. Germline assignment: CDR1 SGHNT and CDR2 YENEEA. J was trimmed by 2 bases and V by 5 bases; bases with no gene match: 9. The CDR3 totals 16 residues.

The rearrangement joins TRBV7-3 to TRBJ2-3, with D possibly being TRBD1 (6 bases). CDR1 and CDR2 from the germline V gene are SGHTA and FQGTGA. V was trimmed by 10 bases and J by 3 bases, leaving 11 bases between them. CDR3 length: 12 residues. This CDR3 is CANGGVTDTQYF. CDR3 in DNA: TGTGCCAATGGGGGCGTGACAGATACGCAGTATTTT.